Listed here are 14 T cell receptor beta chains from one sample, sequenced in a study of cytomegalovirus exposure and HLA in healthy donors. A multiplex PCR was run with 60 Vbeta primers and 13 Jbeta primers. Libraries were prepared by immunoSEQ multiplex PCR; TCRdb keeps only in-frame clonotypes and omits some of them. The repertoire holds some 130,000 clones, with about 80% as singletons. The sample consisted of PBMCs. These TCRs come from a young man in good health and CMV-seronegative.

To note about this clone: Other DNA variants within this sample encode the same CDR3. The chain employs TRBV9 and TRBJ2-3, with 11 bases lining up with TRBD2. Germline trimming cut 0 bases from V and 3 bases from J; bases unmatched to any gene: 3. This CDR3 contains 16 residues. In germline, CDR1 is SGDLS, CDR2 YYNGEE. This CDR3 is CASSVGTSGSTDTQYF. The DNA of the CDR3 is TGTGCCAGCAGCGTAGGAACTAGCGGGAGTACAGATACGCAGTATTTT.

J is TRBJ2-7 and V is TRBV30; tentatively, D is TRBD1 (6 bases). V dropped 1 base and J dropped 0 bases, with 10 bases sitting between them. There are 14 residues in the CDR3. Germline-derived CDR1 and CDR2 are GTSNPN and SVGIG (reference sequence). CDR3 nucleotide sequence: TGTGCCTGGAGTGGAGGGGGTAGCTCCTACGAGCAGTACTTC. This encodes CAWSGGGSSYEQYF.

This clone occurred a few times. V gene TRBV19 combines with J gene TRBJ2-1; D uncertain. The germline V and J ends were trimmed by 2 bases and 10 bases, with 9 bases remaining between them. CDR3 length: 12 residues. CDR1 LNHDA and CDR2 SQIVND come from the germline V gene (reference sequence). The chain's CDR3 is CASSISVNEQFF. As DNA, the CDR3 is TGTGCCAGTAGTATATCGGTCAACGAGCAGTTCTTC.

The V gene is TRBV5-8, the J gene TRBJ2-1, with D perhaps TRBD2 (5 bases). Trimming cost V 4 bases and J 4 bases, with 15 bases left between them. CDR1 SGHTS and CDR2 YDEGEE come from the germline V gene. The CDR3 sequence is 15 residues long. The DNA of the CDR3 is TGTGCCAGCAGCCTTCTAGCATTACCTTACAATGAGCAGTTCTTC. Translating gives CASSLLALPYNEQFF.

The chain recombines TRBV27 with TRBJ2-7; 12 nucleotides agree with TRBD1. The J segment lost 7 bases and the V segment lost 3 bases, leaving 4 bases of the junction unmatched. Germline V lookup: CDR1 MNHEY, CDR2 SMNVEV (reference sequence). The CDR3 length is 14 residues. The DNA of the CDR3 is TGTGCCAGCAGTTTGGGACAGGGGGCGCAGGAGCAGTACTTC. The encoded protein is CASSLGQGAQEQYF.

The CDR3 bases are TGTGCCAGCAGCCAGCGACTAGCGGGAGGGCTGGAGACCCAGTACTTC. It is translated as CASSQRLAGGLETQYF. The chain recombines TRBV14 with TRBJ2-5; 14 bases match TRBD2. Germline trimming cut 3 bases from V and 5 bases from J; bases unmatched to any gene: 5. Germline V gene sequence: CDR1 SGHDN, CDR2 FVKESK. The CDR3 runs 16 residues.

This chain connects TRBV11-3 to TRBJ2-7; TRBD1 matches at 9 bases. J gave up 4 bases and V 1 base, and 5 bases lay outside the gene matches. This CDR3 is 15 amino acids long. CDR1 and CDR2 from the germline V gene are SGHNT and YENEEA. The DNA for the CDR3 is TGTGCCAGCAGCTTAGCCGACAGGGGGAGGTACGAGCAGTACTTC. The encoded protein is CASSLADRGRYEQYF.

The rearrangement uses TRBV5-1 and TRBJ2-5, with a tentative D call TRBD2 (5 bases). The J call is in doubt because the DNA end fits TRBJ2-7 better. Germline V gene sequence: CDR1 SGHRS, CDR2 YFSETQ. This CDR3 is built from 14 residues. CDR3 region: CASSWRTPSYEQYF. Written as DNA, the CDR3 is TGCGCCAGCAGCTGGCGGACTCCCTCCTACGAGCAGTACTTC.

The chain joins TRBV19 to TRBJ2-1; 11 nucleotides agree with TRBD1. The CDR3 sequence is 18 residues long. The ends lost 5 bases at V and 2 bases at J; junction bases unmatched: 11. The germline CDR1 and CDR2 sequences are LNHDA and SQIVND (reference sequence). The CDR3 DNA follows: TGTGCCAGTAGTGTCCAAACCACGGGACAGGGGGCCTACAATGAGCAGTTCTTC. Amino acid sequence: CASSVQTTGQGAYNEQFF.

V and J are TRBV5-1 and TRBJ2-7; the D gene is possibly TRBD2 (6 bases). Germline CDR1 and CDR2: SGHRS and YFSETQ. V lost 0 bases and J lost 7, with 14 bases in between. This CDR3 has 14 amino acids. The CDR3 spells CASSLDGGAGEQYF. DNA for the CDR3: TGCGCCAGCAGCTTGGATGGTGGGGCGGGGGAGCAGTACTTC.

On this clone: The junction departs from the called germline gene at one end, perhaps through a read error. This sequence joins TRBV19 and TRBJ1-5, with 7 bases matching TRBD1. There are 14 residues in the CDR3. Germline V CDR1 and CDR2: LNHDA, SQIVND (reference sequence). The CDR3 region is CASTPGQANQPQNF. DNA for the CDR3: TGTGCCAGTACCCCCGGACAGGCAAATCAGCCCCAGAATTTT.

The rearrangement links TRBV7-9 to TRBJ1-6, with 7 positions matching TRBD1. The CDR3 runs 16 residues. CDR1 and CDR2 (germline): SEHNR, FQNEAQ (reference sequence). The J segment lost 2 bases and the V segment lost 5 bases, leaving 6 bases of the junction unmatched. The CDR3 spells CASSLFGQAYNSPLHF. The DNA for the CDR3 is TGTGCCAGCAGCCTATTCGGACAGGCCTATAATTCACCCCTCCACTTT.

The gene calls are TRBV6-6 and TRBJ2-5; 8 positions agree with TRBD1. The better agreement between TRBJ2-7 and the DNA end casts doubt on the J call. The CDR3 has 14 residues. Germline CDR1 reads MNHNY; CDR2 reads SVGAGI (reference sequence). The CDR3: CASSWGQVSYEQYF. The DNA of the CDR3 is TGTGCCAGCAGTTGGGGACAGGTCTCCTACGAGCAGTACTTC.

This clone was detected only once. The rearrangement links TRBV27 to TRBJ1-6; D not resolved. CDR3 size: 13 residues. Trimming removed 5 bases from V and 12 bases from J, with 14 bases in between. Germline CDR1 and CDR2: MNHEY and SMNVEV (reference sequence). The CDR3 loop is CASSVDSLEPLHF. CDR3 in DNA: TGTGCCAGCAGTGTCGACTCACTCGAACCCCTCCACTTT.